Below, 23 T cell receptor beta chains from the same sample are listed, as sequenced in a study of T cell responses to AZD1222 COVID-19 vaccine. Generated by immunoSEQ multiplex PCR, the TCRdb table keeps only in-frame clones and is missing some. Of more than 85,000 clones in the sample, 87% were seen once. The sequenced sample was peripheral blood, obtained 28 days after the second AZD1222 dose. The source of these receptors is an adult who received the AZD1222 COVID-19 vaccine.

This clone was detected a few times. V gene TRBV9 combines with J gene TRBJ2-2, with D hard to call. This CDR3 contains 12 residues. The V end lost 5 bases, the J end lost 6 bases, and 8 bases lay between the germline ends. Germline CDR1 reads SGDLS; CDR2 reads YYNGEE. CDR3 sequence: CASSSYSGELFF. In DNA, the CDR3 is TGTGCCAGCAGTAGCTATTCCGGGGAGCTGTTTTTT.

This clone was recorded a few times. This chain links TRBV5-4 with TRBJ2-2; a possible D gene is TRBD2 (6 bases). Germline V gives CDR1 SGHNT, CDR2 YYREEE (reference sequence). Trimming took 0 bases from V and 8 from J, leaving 14 bases between them. This CDR3 region has 15 residues. The CDR3: CASSLALASAGELFF. CDR3 nucleotide sequence: TGTGCCAGCAGCTTGGCCCTAGCGAGCGCGGGGGAGCTGTTTTTT. The full variable domain, its missing parts supplied by reference TRBV5-4 and TRBJ2-2, is ETGVTQSPTHLIKTRGQQVTLRCSSQSGHNTVSWYQQALGQGPQFIFQYYREEENGRGNFPPRFSGLQFPNYSSELNVNALELDDSALYLCASSLALASAGELFFGEGSRLTVL.

This rearrangement joins TRBV11-2 to TRBJ1-5; 9 nucleotides line up with TRBD1. Germline CDR1 is SGHAT and CDR2 is FQNNGV. This CDR3 comprises 15 residues. After removal of 5 bases from V and 1 base from J, the junction contained 3 bases not matched to a gene. CDR3 amino acids: CASSPGTGSNQPQHF. CDR3 sequence (DNA): TGTGCCAGCAGCCCCGGGACAGGGAGCAATCAGCCCCAGCATTTT.

This clone turned up a few times. The rearrangement joins TRBV9 to TRBJ2-1, with 9 bases fitting TRBD2. V dropped 0 bases and J dropped 4; count of bases not matched to a gene: 2. CDR1 and CDR2 from the germline V gene are SGDLS and YYNGEE. The CDR3 has 15 residues. CDR3 loop: CASSVVSGGYNEQFF. Here the CDR3 DNA reads TGTGCCAGCAGCGTAGTGAGCGGGGGGTACAATGAGCAGTTCTTC.

V usage is TRBV3-1 (or the pseudogene TRBV3-2) and J usage is TRBJ2-1; tentatively, D is TRBD1 or TRBD2 (5 bases each). In germline, CDR1 is LGHDT, CDR2 YNNKEL (reference sequence). The CDR3 length is 12 residues. The V gene lost 4 bases and the J gene lost 9 bases, with 10 bases spanning the gap. CDR3 residues: CASSLTRGEQFF. The CDR3 DNA reads TGTGCCAGCAGCCTTACTAGGGGTGAGCAGTTCTTC.

This chain joins TRBV4-3 and TRBJ2-1, with 10 nucleotides matching TRBD2. Unmatched junction bases numbered 9, after V lost 3 bases and J lost 7 bases. Germline CDR1 reads LGHNA; CDR2 reads YSLEER. The CDR3 extends over 16 amino acids. In DNA form, the CDR3 reads TGCGCCAGCAGCCAGGACGGAAGCGGGGGGGCAAATGAGCAGTTCTTC. Translation gives CASSQDGSGGANEQFF.

The chain uses TRBV19 and TRBJ2-1; 10 nucleotides match TRBD2. Germline trimming cut 7 bases from V and 5 bases from J; bases unmatched to any gene: 5. The V gene's germline CDR1 is LNHDA and CDR2 SQIVND (reference sequence). The CDR3 sequence is 14 residues long. The CDR3 DNA sequence: TGTGCCAGTATTTCCGGGACTAGCGACAATGAGCAGTTCTTC. Its translation: CASISGTSDNEQFF.

The chain carries TRBV18 and TRBJ1-5; D is uncertain. This CDR3 is 13 amino acids long. The V gene lost 3 bases and the J gene lost 3 bases, with 6 bases spanning the gap. Germline V gene lookup returns CDR1 KGHSH and CDR2 LQKENI. CDR3 nucleotide sequence: TGTGCCAGCTCACCGCAGATCAATCAGCCCCAGCATTTT. Translating it yields CASSPQINQPQHF.

This clone was seen a single time. The chain uses TRBV6-5 and TRBJ2-7, with unresolved D. The CDR3 loop spans 14 amino acids. V lost 6 bases to trimming and J lost 7 bases, with 19 bases between them. Germline values: CDR1 MNHEY, CDR2 SVGAGI. CDR3 bases: TGTGCCAGCAGCCCGGTTCTAGTGGTATTGGAGCAGTACTTC. It yields the protein CASSPVLVVLEQYF.

CDR3 bases: TGTGCCAGCAGATGGAGCGGCTCCTACGAGCAGTACTTC. It codes for CASRWSGSYEQYF. The chain recombines TRBV7-2 with TRBJ2-7; D might be TRBD2 (5 bases). The CDR3 is 13 residues long. V gave up 6 bases and J gave up 0 bases, with 9 bases separating them. In germline, CDR1 is SGHTA, CDR2 FQGNSA.

A single count supports this clone. This rearrangement joins TRBV4-2 to TRBJ1-4; the match to TRBD1 covers 8 bases. CDR1 LGHNA and CDR2 YNFKEQ come from the germline V gene. The trim removed 6 bases at V and 8 bases at J, leaving 5 bases unmatched. CDR3 size: 13 residues. CDR3 DNA: TGTGCCAGCAGTCCAACAGGGGGGGAAAAACTGTTTTTT. Amino acid sequence: CASSPTGGEKLFF.

J is TRBJ1-6 and V is TRBV6-5, with no clear D. The germline V gene encodes CDR1 MNHEY and CDR2 SVGAGI. V was cut by 6 bases and J by 0 bases, with 9 bases left in between. The CDR3 sequence is 15 residues long. CDR3 protein: CASRGESSYNSPLHF. The CDR3 DNA sequence: TGTGCCAGCAGAGGAGAGAGCTCCTATAATTCACCCCTCCACTTT.

This rearrangement joins TRBV18 to TRBJ2-2, with D unclear. Trimming left V 5 bases short and J 6 bases short, with 19 bases between. The CDR3 consists of 16 residues. In germline, CDR1 is KGHSH, CDR2 LQKENI. The CDR3 coding sequence is TGTGCCAGCTCAATACTGTGGACGATCGAGGCCGGGGAGCTGTTTTTT. Translation gives CASSILWTIEAGELFF. Complete variable domain (other parts from reference TRBV18 and TRBJ2-2): NAGVMQNPRHLVRRRGQEARLRCSPMKGHSHVYWYRQLPEEGLKFMVYLQKENIIDESGMPKERFSAEFPKEGPSILRIQQVVRGDSAAYFCASSILWTIEAGELFFGEGSRLTVL.

The chain is built from TRBV30 and TRBJ2-1, with D possibly being TRBD2 (6 bases). Germline assignment: CDR1 GTSNPN and CDR2 SVGIG (reference sequence). The CDR3 length is 13 residues. Trimming cost V 3 bases and J 3 bases, with 9 bases left between them. CDR3 DNA: TGTGCCTGGAGGGGCGGGAACTACAATGAGCAGTTCTTC. Its translation: CAWRGGNYNEQFF.

The chain employs TRBV5-5 and TRBJ1-2, with a weak D call TRBD1 (5 bases). The CDR3 is 13 residues long. Germline V lookup: CDR1 SGHKS, CDR2 YYEKEE (reference sequence). Trimming took off 0 bases at V and 8 bases at J, with 11 bases between the two ends. The CDR3 DNA follows: TGTGCCAGCAGCTTGGCGCCAGGGTTGGGCTACACCTTC. It is translated as CASSLAPGLGYTF.

J is TRBJ2-2 and V is TRBV18, with a possible D match to TRBD1 (6 bases). Trimming pared 2 bases from V and 9 bases from J, leaving 13 bases between. The CDR3 totals 14 residues. Germline V gene sequence: CDR1 KGHSH, CDR2 LQKENI. CDR3 coding DNA: TGTGCCAGCTCACCAAGGGACACCGGTCGGGAGCTGTTTTTT. Translating gives CASSPRDTGRELFF.

This clone came up once. The chain combines TRBV6-5 with TRBJ2-2, with 8 positions matching TRBD1. The length of the CDR3 is 15 residues. The V and J ends lost 8 bases and 2 bases, in that order; junction bases with no gene match: 7. Germline assignment: CDR1 MNHEY and CDR2 SVGAGI. The CDR3 coding sequence is TGTGCCAGCGGAAAGACAGGGGCCAACACCGGGGAGCTGTTTTTT. The encoded protein is CASGKTGANTGELFF.

J is TRBJ2-7 and V is TRBV7-8, with a weak D call TRBD1 (6 bases). The CDR3 runs 15 residues. CDR1 is SGHVS and CDR2 is FQNEAQ in the germline V gene. V lost 3 bases and J 4 bases, leaving 16 bases between the germline ends. CDR3 protein: CASSFLDRISYEQYF. As DNA, the CDR3 is TGTGCCAGCAGCTTTCTGGACAGAATTTCATACGAGCAGTACTTC.

This chain uses TRBV19 with TRBJ2-5; D might be TRBD1 (6 bases). There are 13 residues in the CDR3. Germline values: CDR1 LNHDA, CDR2 SQIVND (reference sequence). Trimming cost V 6 bases and J 5 bases, with 13 bases left between them. CDR3: CASRRQGSETQYF. For the CDR3, the DNA is TGTGCCAGTAGGCGGCAGGGGAGTGAGACCCAGTACTTC.

This sequence joins TRBV5-1 and TRBJ1-6, with D possibly TRBD1 on 5 matching bases. CDR3 length: 15 residues. Germline V CDR1 and CDR2: SGHRS, YFSETQ. The ends were cut back, 0 bases at V and 9 bases at J, with 13 bases in the middle. In nucleotides, the CDR3 is TGCGCCAGCAGCTTGGGCGCCAGGGTGGGTTCACCCCTCCACTTT. Its translation is CASSLGARVGSPLHF.

V usage is TRBV6-5 and J usage is TRBJ1-1; 7 positions agree with TRBD1. Germline V gene lookup returns CDR1 MNHEY and CDR2 SVGAGI. Germline trimming cut 5 bases from V and 0 bases from J; bases unmatched to any gene: 6. This CDR3 spans 15 amino acids. The CDR3 loop is CASSPPGQLNTEAFF. In nucleotides, the CDR3 is TGTGCCAGCAGTCCCCCGGGACAGCTGAACACTGAAGCTTTCTTT.

V gene TRBV6-1 combines with J gene TRBJ1-5, with a possible D match to TRBD1 (5 bases). Trimming took off 3 bases at V and 1 base at J, with 10 bases between the two ends. Germline lookup yields CDR1 MNHNS and CDR2 SASEGT. The CDR3 is 15 residues long. The CDR3 nucleotides are TGTGCCAGCAGTGAGGTTGGGGGAAGCAATCAGCCCCAGCATTTT. Translated, it gives CASSEVGGSNQPQHF.

The genes are TRBV5-4 and TRBJ2-1; the D gene is possibly TRBD1 (5 bases). Germline V gene lookup returns CDR1 SGHNT and CDR2 YYREEE (reference sequence). CDR3 size: 15 residues. V shed 1 base and J shed 3 bases, with 11 bases lying between them. Written as DNA, the CDR3 is TGTGCCAGCAGCTTGAGACAGACCTACTACAATGAGCAGTTCTTC. It translates to CASSLRQTYYNEQFF.